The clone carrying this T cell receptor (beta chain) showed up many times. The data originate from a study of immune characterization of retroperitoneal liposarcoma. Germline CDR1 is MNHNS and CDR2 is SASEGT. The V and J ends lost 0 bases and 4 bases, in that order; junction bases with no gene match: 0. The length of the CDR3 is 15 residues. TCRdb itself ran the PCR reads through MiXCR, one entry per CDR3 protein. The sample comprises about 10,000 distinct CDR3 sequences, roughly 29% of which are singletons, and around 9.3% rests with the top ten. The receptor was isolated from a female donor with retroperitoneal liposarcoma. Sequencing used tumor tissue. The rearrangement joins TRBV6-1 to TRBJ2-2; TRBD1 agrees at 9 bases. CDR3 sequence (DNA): TGTGCCAGCAGTGAAGCGGGACAGGGCACCGGGGAGCTGTTTTTT. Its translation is CASSEAGQGTGELFF.